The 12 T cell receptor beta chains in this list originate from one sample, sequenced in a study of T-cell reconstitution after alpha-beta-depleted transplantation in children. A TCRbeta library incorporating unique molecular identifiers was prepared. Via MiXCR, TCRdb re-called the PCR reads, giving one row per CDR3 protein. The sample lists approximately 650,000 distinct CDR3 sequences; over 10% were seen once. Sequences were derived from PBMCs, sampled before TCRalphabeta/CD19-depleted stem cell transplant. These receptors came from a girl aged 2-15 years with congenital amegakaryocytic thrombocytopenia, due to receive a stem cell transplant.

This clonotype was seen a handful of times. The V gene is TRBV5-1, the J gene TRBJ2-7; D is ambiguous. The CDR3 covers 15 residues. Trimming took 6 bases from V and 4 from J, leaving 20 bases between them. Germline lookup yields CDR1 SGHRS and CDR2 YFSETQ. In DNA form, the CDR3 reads TGCGCCAGCAAACAATTGCCCCAGGTCAATTACGAGCAGTACTTC. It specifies CASKQLPQVNYEQYF.

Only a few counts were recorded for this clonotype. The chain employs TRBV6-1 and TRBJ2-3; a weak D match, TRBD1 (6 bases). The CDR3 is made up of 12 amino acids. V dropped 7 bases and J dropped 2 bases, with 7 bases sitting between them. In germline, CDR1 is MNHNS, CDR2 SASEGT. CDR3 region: CASNRATDTQYF. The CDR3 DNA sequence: TGTGCCAGCAACAGGGCCACAGATACGCAGTATTTT.

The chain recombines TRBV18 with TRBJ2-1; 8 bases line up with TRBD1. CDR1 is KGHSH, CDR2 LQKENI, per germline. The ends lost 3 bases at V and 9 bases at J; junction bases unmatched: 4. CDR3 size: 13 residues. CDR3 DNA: TGTGCCAGCTCACCCCTTGGACAGGGTGAGCAGTTCTTC. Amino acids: CASSPLGQGEQFF.

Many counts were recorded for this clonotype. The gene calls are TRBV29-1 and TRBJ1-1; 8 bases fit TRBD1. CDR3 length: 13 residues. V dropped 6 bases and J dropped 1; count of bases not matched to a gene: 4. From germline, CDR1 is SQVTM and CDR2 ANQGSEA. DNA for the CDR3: TGCAGCGTCATGGACAGGGCGAACACTGAAGCTTTCTTT. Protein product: CSVMDRANTEAFF.

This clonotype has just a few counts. The CDR3 reads CASLDRTGYNEQFF. Written as DNA, the CDR3 is TGTGCCAGTCTCGATCGGACAGGTTACAATGAGCAGTTCTTC. The chain links TRBV2 to TRBJ2-1, with 7 bases matching TRBD1. CDR1 SNHLY and CDR2 FYNNEI come from the germline V gene. This CDR3 comprises 14 residues. The V segment lost 9 bases and the J segment 4 bases; nucleotides outside the gene matches: 9.

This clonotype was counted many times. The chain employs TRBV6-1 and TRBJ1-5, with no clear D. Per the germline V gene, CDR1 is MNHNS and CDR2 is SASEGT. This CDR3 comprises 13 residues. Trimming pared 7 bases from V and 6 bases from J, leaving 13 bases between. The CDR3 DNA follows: TGTGCCAGCAAAAGAGACGGCAGTCAGCCCCAGCATTTT. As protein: CASKRDGSQPQHF.

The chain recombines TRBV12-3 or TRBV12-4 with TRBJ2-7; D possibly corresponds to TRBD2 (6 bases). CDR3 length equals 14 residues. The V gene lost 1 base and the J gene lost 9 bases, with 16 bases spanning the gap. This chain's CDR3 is CASSLGWGLAPQYF. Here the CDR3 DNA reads TGTGCCAGCAGTTTAGGGTGGGGACTGGCGCCGCAGTACTTC.

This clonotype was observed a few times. The CDR3 protein is CASSLRRLAGETQYF. In DNA form, the CDR3 reads TGTGCCAGCAGCTTAAGAAGACTAGCGGGAGAGACCCAGTACTTC. This chain connects TRBV7-2 to TRBJ2-5; 10 nucleotides match TRBD2. CDR1 SGHTA and CDR2 FQGNSA come from the germline V gene. CDR3 length: 15 amino acids. After removal of 2 bases from V and 4 bases from J, the junction contained 4 bases not matched to a gene.

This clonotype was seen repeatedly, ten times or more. The DNA of the CDR3 is TGCAGTGCTTCCGACCCGCGCTTCTACGAGCAGTACTTC. Amino acid sequence: CSASDPRFYEQYF. The genes are TRBV20-1 and TRBJ2-7, with D uncertain. The ends were cut back, 5 bases at V and 3 bases at J, with 14 bases in the middle. CDR1 DFQATT and CDR2 SNEGSKA come from the germline V gene (reference sequence). This CDR3 comprises 13 residues.

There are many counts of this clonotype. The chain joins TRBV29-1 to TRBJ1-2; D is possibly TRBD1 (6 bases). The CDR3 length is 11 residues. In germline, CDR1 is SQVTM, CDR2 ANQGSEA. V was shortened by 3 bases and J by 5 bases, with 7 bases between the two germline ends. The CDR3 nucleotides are TGCAGCGTTGATCAGGGGTATGGCTACACCTTC. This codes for CSVDQGYGYTF.

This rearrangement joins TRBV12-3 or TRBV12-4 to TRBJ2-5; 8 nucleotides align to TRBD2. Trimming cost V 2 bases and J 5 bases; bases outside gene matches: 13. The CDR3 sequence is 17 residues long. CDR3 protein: CASSLWVGTRMPETQYF. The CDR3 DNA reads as TGTGCCAGCAGTTTATGGGTCGGGACTAGGATGCCGGAGACCCAGTACTTC.

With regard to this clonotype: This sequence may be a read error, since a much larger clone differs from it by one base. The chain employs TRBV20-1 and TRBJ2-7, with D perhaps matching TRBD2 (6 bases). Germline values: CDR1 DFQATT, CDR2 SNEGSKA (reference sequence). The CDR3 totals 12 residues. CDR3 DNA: TGCAGAGCTAATACGGGGGTCTACGAGCAGTACTTC. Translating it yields CRANTGVYEQYF.